The clone carrying this T cell receptor beta chain was seen at least ten times. Trimming pared 6 bases from V and 7 bases from J, leaving 13 bases between. The CDR3 sequence is 14 residues long. Germline V CDR1 and CDR2: MGHDK, SYGVNS. TCRdb fed the multiplex PCR reads into MiXCR, producing one record per CDR3 protein. Among about 140,000 distinct CDR3 sequences, approximately 29% were seen once, and the ten largest hold roughly 2.2%. The data are from a study of breast tumors, draining lymph nodes, adjacent tissues. The lymph nodes were axillary draining lymph nodes from breast cancer patients. The rearrangement links TRBV25-1 to TRBJ1-6; tentatively, D is TRBD1 (5 bases). The sequence was collected from a female donor with breast cancer. Some clones in this sample may be carry-over from other donors' samples. Input material: axillary lymph node tissue. CDR3 loop: CASREQVSNSPLHF. DNA of the CDR3: TGTGCCAGCAGAGAACAGGTATCCAATTCACCCCTCCACTTT.